Detailed here is one TCR beta chain. The antigen is unknown. This table comes from immunoSEQ multiplex PCR, and its TCRdb copy is limited to in-frame clones, with some not included. The repertoire consists of nearly 2 million clones, with about 95% occurring once and the leading ten covering approximately 1.2%. This CDR3 comprises 14 residues. V dropped 4 bases and J dropped 1; count of bases not matched to a gene: 2. The germline CDR1 and CDR2 sequences are MDHEN and SYDVKM. The sample belongs to a study of shared clonotypes between healthy human individuals. General study findings and limits: Incomplete sequencing of sorted subsets was indicated by rarefaction despite large depth.

Selected positively for CCR7 and CD45RO-negative, naive CD8 cells excluded terminally differentiated effector memory CD45RA+ cells. None of the donors, who were healthy HIV-negative adults, had recently had acute infections or vaccinations. Adult Caucasians living in Nashville, Tennessee made up all of the donors. Sequences were obtained from naive CD8+ T cells sorted from blood. This TCR derives from a man between 18 and 29 years old in good health. The chain recombines TRBV28 with TRBJ1-1, with 8 bases fitting TRBD1. The CDR3 sequence: CASSWTGRNTEAFF. The CDR3 DNA sequence: TGTGCCAGCAGTTGGACAGGGAGGAACACTGAAGCTTTCTTT.